This TCR beta chain comes out of a study of PD-L1 blockade in urothelial cancer. Study-wide context: Previous chemotherapy exposure amounted to 0 to 3 regimens for patients. Overall study findings and caveats: More expansion of tumor-associated blood clones, seen at 3 weeks, marked durable-benefit patients.

A remark on this clone: Its cognate antigen is unknown.

Losses at the gene ends were 2 bases for V and 5 bases for J; bases not matched to a gene: 9. The CDR3 spans 17 residues. Germline V gene data show CDR1 as SGHDN and CDR2 as FVKESK. The time point was: pretreatment peripheral blood. Repertoires were generated with immunoSEQ multiplex PCR, while TCRdb's copy carries only in-frame clones and drops some. The sample yields under 60,000 clones, 80% to 90% seen once. This sequence was found in a man between 65 and 85 years old with urothelial cancer. Sequencing was performed on PBMCs, taken around atezolizumab (anti-PD-L1) treatment. This rearrangement joins TRBV14 to TRBJ2-1; 10 bases map to TRBD2. In DNA form, the CDR3 reads TGTGCCAGCAGCCAATGGAGCGGGAGGGCCAATAACAATGAGCAGTTCTTC. The encoded protein is CASSQWSGRANNNEQFF.